Listed below are T cell receptor beta chains from one sample, sequenced in a study of OX40 agonist ivuxolimab in advanced cancers. This table comes from immunoSEQ multiplex PCR, and its TCRdb copy is limited to in-frame clones, with some not included. The sample consists of tens of thousands of clones, around 86% of them appearing once. The material was CD4+ or CD8+ T cells sorted from blood, obtained in a trial of the OX40 agonist ivuxolimab. The receptor set was obtained from an adult with an advanced solid tumor such as melanoma, head and neck, liver or kidney cancer. Both conserved end residues are part of each CDR3. A D gene is named only where the DNA matches it firmly. Rows may omit the clone size; those that give it use once, few, many or a size class.

>TRBD1|.|TRBV14|TRBJ2-3
TGTGCCAGCAGCCAAGGGACAGGGATGTTCACAGATACGCAGTATTTT
CASSQGTGMFTDTQYF
>.|.|TRBV18|TRBJ1-1
TGTGCCAGCTCACCGTTGGACGGGGGCGGCACTGAAGCTTTCTTT
CASSPLDGGGTEAFF
>.|.|TRBV28|TRBJ1-1
TGTGCCAGCAGTTACATCCAGAACACTGAAGCTTTCTTT
CASSYIQNTEAFF
>TRBD2|once|TRBV7-9|TRBJ2-3
TGTGCCACCCGTCTACTAGCGGGAGGCTCGACTGATACGCAGTATTTT
CATRLLAGGSTDTQYF
>.|few|TRBV7-9|TRBJ1-4
TGTGCCAGCAGCTTGGCAGCAACTAATGAAAAACTGTTTTTT
CASSLAATNEKLFF
>TRBD1|.|TRBV6-6|TRBJ2-1
TGTGCCAGCAGTTACAAAATGGGGGACAGGGTGATCTTC
CASSYKMGDRVIF
>.|.|TRBV6-4|TRBJ2-2
TGTGCCAGCAGTGTCGTCGCGGGCACCGGGGAGCTGTTTTTT
CASSVVAGTGELFF
>TRBD1|.|TRBV5-4|TRBJ1-6
TGTGCCAGCAGCCCGGGACAGGGGAATTCACCCCTCCACTTT
CASSPGQGNSPLHF
>TRBD1|.|TRBV7-3|TRBJ2-2
TGTGCCAGCAGCTTAACGCAGGGGGCTCGGACCGGGGAGCTGTTTTTT
CASSLTQGARTGELFF
>.|.|TRBV6-1|TRBJ1-1
TGTGCCAGCAGTGAAGTCTTTGGGGCAGGCTCCGTGGCTTTCTTT
CASSEVFGAGSVAFF
>TRBD1|.|TRBV28|TRBJ1-2
TGTGCCAGCAGTCGGGTCCAGGGGGCGGTAAGCCCCTATGGCTACACCTTC
CASSRVQGAVSPYGYTF
>TRBD1|.|TRBV30|TRBJ1-2
TGTGCCTGGAGGTTACAGGGGGCGCTTGGCTACACCTTC
CAWRLQGALGYTF
>.|.|TRBV10-3|TRBJ1-2
TGTGCCATCAGTGAGTCTTATAGTCATAACTATGGCTACACCTTC
CAISESYSHNYGYTF
>.|.|TRBV6-5|TRBJ1-3
TGTGCCAGCTCGCGACTAGGGACGGAGGGAAACACCATATATTTT
CASSRLGTEGNTIYF
>.|once|TRBV18|TRBJ1-5
TGTGCCAGCTCACCGACGGACAGCAATCAGCCCCAGCATTTT
CASSPTDSNQPQHF
>TRBD2|.|TRBV18|TRBJ2-5
TGTGCCAGCTCACCGGTACTAGCGAGTGAGACCCAGTACTTC
CASSPVLASETQYF
>.|.|TRBV6-1|TRBJ1-2
TGTGCCAGCAGTGAAGGGGGGGTGGGCCACTGGATCTATGGCTACACCTTC
CASSEGGVGHWIYGYTF
>TRBD1|.|TRBV5-6|TRBJ1-6
TGTGCCAGCAGTAAGGGGACAGGAGATAATTCACCCCTCCACTTT
CASSKGTGDNSPLHF
>.|.|TRBV7-6|TRBJ2-1
TGTGCCAGCAGCTTTAGCGCATCTGAGCAGTTCTTC
CASSFSASEQFF
>.|.|TRBV21-1|TRBJ2-4
TGTGCCAGCAGCAAAGGAGGGCGGAACATTCAGTACTTC
CASSKGGRNIQYF
>TRBD1|.|TRBV27|TRBJ1-1
TGTGCCAGCAGACAAGGCCGGGACAGGGCTCCAGACACTGAAGCTTTCTTT
CASRQGRDRAPDTEAFF
>TRBD2|.|TRBV7-3|TRBJ2-7
TGTGCCAGCAGCTTAGGACTAGCGGGAATAAACGAGCAGTACTTC
CASSLGLAGINEQYF
>.|.|TRBV5-4|TRBJ2-1
TGTGCCAGCAGCGCACTAGTGAGGCCCAATGAGCAGTTCTTC
CASSALVRPNEQFF
>.|.|TRBV13|TRBJ1-4
TGTGCCAGCACCATATACGGTCGGGCTAATGAAAAACTGTTTTTT
CASTIYGRANEKLFF
>TRBD2|.|TRBV5-1|TRBJ2-1
TGCGCCAGCAGCTTGTTTAGCGGGCGTTCAAGCGAGCAGTTCTTC
CASSLFSGRSSEQFF
>.|few|TRBV21-1|TRBJ2-1
TGTGCCAGCATAATGACTCAGCAGTTCTTC
CASIMTQQFF
>.|.|TRBV14|TRBJ2-1
TGTGCCAGCAGCCAATACAAGCGGATGAACAATGAGCAGTTCTTC
CASSQYKRMNNEQFF
>.|.|TRBV28|TRBJ2-7
TGTGCCAGCAGTTTTGTCTCAACGGGAGTTCGCCACGAGCAGTACTTC
CASSFVSTGVRHEQYF
>TRBD1|.|TRBV6-1|TRBJ1-4
TGTGCCAGCAGTGAACGGGACAGGCCTTTCGAAAAACTGTTTTTT
CASSERDRPFEKLFF
>.|.|TRBV29-1|TRBJ1-1
TGCAGCGTTGAAGGAGGGACTGAAGCTTTCTTT
CSVEGGTEAFF
>TRBD1|few|TRBV7-9|TRBJ1-1
TGTGCCAGCAGCGGAAGATGGACAGGGTTGAGAACTGAAGCTTTCTTT
CASSGRWTGLRTEAFF
>TRBD2|.|TRBV9|TRBJ2-2
TGTGCCAGCAGCCCCAGGGAGGGGCGGGTGTTTTTT
CASSPREGRVFF
>.|once|TRBV15|TRBJ2-3
TGTGCCACCAGCAAAAATCAACCCGATACGCAGTATTTT
CATSKNQPDTQYF
>.|.|TRBV5-1|TRBJ2-1
TGCGCCAGCAGCTTGGGAACTGACAGGAATGAGCAGTTCTTC
CASSLGTDRNEQFF
>.|.|TRBV7-5|TRBJ1-1
TGTGTCAGAAGTTTGGGGCGGGGGGCTACGAACACTGAAGCTTTCTTT
CVRSLGRGATNTEAFF
>.|.|TRBV28|TRBJ2-2
TGTGCCAGCAGTTTATCCCTCACCGGGGAGCTGTTTTTT
CASSLSLTGELFF
>.|few|TRBV6-6|TRBJ1-5
TGTGCCAGCAGTTTAGGACCGTATCAGCCCCAGCATTTT
CASSLGPYQPQHF